This TCR beta chain was documented in a study of PD-L1 blockade in urothelial cancer. Across the whole study: Bladder-origin urothelial cancer in males covered most of the roughly 29 patients. After treatment start, blood was analyzed at 3 weeks (second dose) and at 6 weeks.

The data were produced by immunoSEQ multiplex PCR, yet TCRdb's version contains in-frame clones alone and is incomplete. The data hold about 40,000 clones, with approximately 82% observed a single time. This CDR3 contains 13 residues. Trimming cost V 0 bases and J 5 bases, with 5 bases left between them. Germline V gives CDR1 SGHTA, CDR2 FQGNSA. Urothelial carcinoma affected the patients, and it was locally advanced or metastatic. Pretreatment and on-treatment samples were taken, numbering 1 to 8 per patient. There are a few counts of this clone. Source: PBMCs, taken around atezolizumab (anti-PD-L1) treatment. The chain links TRBV7-2 to TRBJ2-1; tentatively, D is TRBD1 (5 bases). The sequence came from a man aged 55 to 69 with urothelial cancer. CDR3 in DNA: TGTGCCAGCAGCTTAGCCAGGGACAATGAGCAGTTCTTC. As protein: CASSLARDNEQFF.